The sequence of this T cell receptor (beta chain) was determined in a study of a mutant IDH1 vaccine in newly diagnosed glioma. For the study at large: Of treated patients, 62.5% were men and 37.5% women, averaging around 40 years. Earlier treatment was radiotherapy, temozolomide, or both, with most getting both.

Generated by immunoSEQ multiplex PCR, the TCRdb table keeps only in-frame clones and is missing some. The sample contains about 98,000 clones, around nine tenths of which appear only once. Study conclusions and caveats: Vaccine-induced immune responses occurred in roughly 95% of patients. Pseudoprogression appeared unlinked to shifts in leading peripheral T cell clonotypes.

A word on this clone: Its specificity is unknown.

Described time point: baseline, week 1 (first vaccination visit). The treatment: pre-vaccination baseline after standard-of-care therapy. The CDR3 totals 16 residues. The trim removed 4 bases at V and 3 bases at J, leaving 11 bases unmatched. Germline values: CDR1 MDHEN, CDR2 SYDVKM. The material was PBMCs, obtained from a glioma patient treated with radiotherapy, temozolomide or both. This chain uses TRBV28 with TRBJ2-7; 8 nucleotides line up with TRBD2. This receptor was obtained from a woman aged 45-65 years with glioma. The CDR3 region has the DNA TGTGCCAGCAGTTCGCCCAGGGGTAGCGGGATCTACGAGCAGTACTTC. Protein sequence: CASSSPRGSGIYEQYF.